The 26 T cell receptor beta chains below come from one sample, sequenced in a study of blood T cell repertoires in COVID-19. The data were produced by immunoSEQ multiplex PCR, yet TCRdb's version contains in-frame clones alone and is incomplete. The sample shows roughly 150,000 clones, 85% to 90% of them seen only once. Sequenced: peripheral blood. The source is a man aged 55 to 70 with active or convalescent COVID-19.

As DNA, the CDR3 is TGTGCCAGTAGTAATCAGGTCGGTATGAACACTGAAGCTTTCTTT. It is translated as CASSNQVGMNTEAFF. V gene TRBV19 combines with J gene TRBJ1-1; D uncertain. The CDR3 is 15 residues long. CDR1 and CDR2 from the germline V gene are LNHDA and SQIVND (reference sequence). V was pared by 4 bases and J by 0 bases, with 12 bases between.

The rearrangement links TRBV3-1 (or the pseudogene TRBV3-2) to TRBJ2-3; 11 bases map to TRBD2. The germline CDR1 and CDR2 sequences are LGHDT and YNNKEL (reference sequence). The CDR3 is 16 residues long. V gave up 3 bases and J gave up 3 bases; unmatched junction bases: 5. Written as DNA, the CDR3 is TGTGCCAGCAGCCAGTTTAGCGGGGGGGCGACAGATACGCAGTATTTT. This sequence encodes CASSQFSGGATDTQYF.

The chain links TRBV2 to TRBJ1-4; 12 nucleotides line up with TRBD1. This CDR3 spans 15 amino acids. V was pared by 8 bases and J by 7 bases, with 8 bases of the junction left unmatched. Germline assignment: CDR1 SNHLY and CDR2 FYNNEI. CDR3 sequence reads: CASVGWDRGREKLFF. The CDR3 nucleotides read TGTGCCAGCGTGGGATGGGACAGGGGGCGTGAAAAACTGTTTTTT. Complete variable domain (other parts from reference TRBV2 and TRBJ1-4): EPEVTQTPSHQVTQMGQEVILRCVPISNHLYFYWYRQILGQKVEFLVSFYNNEISEKSEIFDDQFSVERPDGSNFTLKIRSTKLEDSAMYFCASVGWDRGREKLFFGSGTQLSVL.

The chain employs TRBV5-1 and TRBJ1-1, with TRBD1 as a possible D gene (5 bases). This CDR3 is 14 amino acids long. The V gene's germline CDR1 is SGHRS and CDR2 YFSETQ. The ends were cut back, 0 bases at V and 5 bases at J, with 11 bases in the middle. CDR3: CASSLEGVQTEAFF. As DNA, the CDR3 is TGCGCCAGCAGCTTGGAAGGGGTACAGACTGAAGCTTTCTTT.

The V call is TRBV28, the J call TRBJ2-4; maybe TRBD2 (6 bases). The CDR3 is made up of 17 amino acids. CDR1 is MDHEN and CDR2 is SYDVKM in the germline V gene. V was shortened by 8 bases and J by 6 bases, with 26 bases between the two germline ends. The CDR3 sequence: CASLPLIGGGEINIQYF. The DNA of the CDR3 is TGTGCCAGCCTCCCACTCATCGGGGGTGGAGAAATAAACATTCAGTACTTC.

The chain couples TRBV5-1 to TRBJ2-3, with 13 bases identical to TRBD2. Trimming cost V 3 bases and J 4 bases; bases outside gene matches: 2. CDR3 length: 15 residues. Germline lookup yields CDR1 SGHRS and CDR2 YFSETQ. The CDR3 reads CASSSGLAGADTQYF. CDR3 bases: TGCGCCAGCAGCTCCGGACTAGCGGGGGCAGATACGCAGTATTTT.

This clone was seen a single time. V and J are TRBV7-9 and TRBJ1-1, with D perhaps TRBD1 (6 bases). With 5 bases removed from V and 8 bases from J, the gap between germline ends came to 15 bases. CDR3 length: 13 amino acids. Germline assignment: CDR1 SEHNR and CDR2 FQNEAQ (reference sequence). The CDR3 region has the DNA TGTGCCAGCAGCCCTCGGACAGCCCAAGAAGCTTTCTTT. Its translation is CASSPRTAQEAFF.

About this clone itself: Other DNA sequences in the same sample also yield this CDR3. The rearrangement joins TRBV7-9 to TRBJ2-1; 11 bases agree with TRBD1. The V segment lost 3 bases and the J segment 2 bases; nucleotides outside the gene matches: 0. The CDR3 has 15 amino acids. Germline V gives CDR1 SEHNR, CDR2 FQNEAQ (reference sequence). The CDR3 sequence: CASSLGQGAYNEQFF. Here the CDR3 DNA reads TGTGCCAGCAGCTTGGGACAGGGGGCCTACAATGAGCAGTTCTTC.

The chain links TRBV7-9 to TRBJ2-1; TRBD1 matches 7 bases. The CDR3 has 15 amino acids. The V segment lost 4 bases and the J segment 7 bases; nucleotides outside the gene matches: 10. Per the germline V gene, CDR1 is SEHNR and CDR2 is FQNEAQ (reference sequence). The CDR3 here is CASSSGQTSRNEQFF. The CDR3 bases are TGTGCCAGCAGCTCGGGACAGACTTCTCGTAATGAGCAGTTCTTC. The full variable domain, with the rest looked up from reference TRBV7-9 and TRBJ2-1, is DTGVSQNPRHKITKRGQNVTFRCDPISEHNRLYWYRQTLGQGPEFLTYFQNEAQLEKSRLLSDRFSAERPKGSFSTLEIQRTEQGDSAMYLCASSSGQTSRNEQFFGPGTRLTVL.

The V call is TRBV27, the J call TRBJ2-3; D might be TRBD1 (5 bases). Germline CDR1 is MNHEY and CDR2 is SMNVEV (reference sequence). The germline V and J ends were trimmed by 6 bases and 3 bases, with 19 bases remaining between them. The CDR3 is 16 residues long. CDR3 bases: TGTGCCAGCAGCCTACAGGAACGCCTGGGAACAGATACGCAGTATTTT. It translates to CASSLQERLGTDTQYF.

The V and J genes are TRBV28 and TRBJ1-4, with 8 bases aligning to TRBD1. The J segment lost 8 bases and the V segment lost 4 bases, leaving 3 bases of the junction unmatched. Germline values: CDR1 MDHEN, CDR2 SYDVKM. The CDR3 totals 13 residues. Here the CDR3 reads CASSYGTGEKLFF. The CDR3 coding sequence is TGTGCCAGCAGTTACGGGACAGGCGAAAAACTGTTTTTT.

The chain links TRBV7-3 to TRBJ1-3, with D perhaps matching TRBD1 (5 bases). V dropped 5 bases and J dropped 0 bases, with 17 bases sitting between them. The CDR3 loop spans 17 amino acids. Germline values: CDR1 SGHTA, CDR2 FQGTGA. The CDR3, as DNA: TGTGCCAGCAGCGGAGGGGCTTGCCTTTTCTCTGGAAACACCATATATTTT. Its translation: CASSGGACLFSGNTIYF.

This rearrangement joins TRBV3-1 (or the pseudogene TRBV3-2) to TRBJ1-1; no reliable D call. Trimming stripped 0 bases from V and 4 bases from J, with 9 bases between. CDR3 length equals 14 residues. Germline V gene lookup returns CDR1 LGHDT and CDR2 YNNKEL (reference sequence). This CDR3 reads CASSQDPTGTEAFF. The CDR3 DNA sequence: TGTGCCAGCAGCCAAGACCCGACGGGCACTGAAGCTTTCTTT.

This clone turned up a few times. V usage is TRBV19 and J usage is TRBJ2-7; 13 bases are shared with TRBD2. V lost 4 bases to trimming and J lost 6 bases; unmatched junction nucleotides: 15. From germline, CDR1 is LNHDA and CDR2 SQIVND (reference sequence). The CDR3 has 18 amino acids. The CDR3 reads CASSTRTSGSPNPGEQYF. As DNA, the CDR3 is TGTGCCAGTAGTACTCGGACTAGCGGGAGTCCCAACCCGGGCGAGCAGTACTTC.

The DNA for the CDR3 is TGCGCCAGCAGCCAAGCGCATTTTTCCGACAGTGCCGCTGAAGCTTTCTTT. This gives the protein CASSQAHFSDSAAEAFF. The chain carries TRBV4-3 and TRBJ1-1; D may be TRBD1 (5 bases). This CDR3 comprises 17 residues. V was shortened by 1 base and J by 6 bases, with 21 bases between the two germline ends. Germline V gene data show CDR1 as LGHNA and CDR2 as YSLEER.

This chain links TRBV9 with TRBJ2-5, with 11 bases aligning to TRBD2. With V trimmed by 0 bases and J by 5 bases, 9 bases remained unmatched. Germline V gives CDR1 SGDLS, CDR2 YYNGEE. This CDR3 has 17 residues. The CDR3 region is CASSVVGSGRASETQYF. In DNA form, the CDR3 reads TGTGCCAGCAGCGTAGTTGGTAGCGGGAGGGCCTCGGAGACCCAGTACTTC.

In nucleotides, the CDR3 is TGTGCCTGGAGTCGACCTCGGACAGGGAATGAAAAACTGTTTTTT. Amino acids: CAWSRPRTGNEKLFF. The chain couples TRBV30 to TRBJ1-4; 8 bases match TRBD1. Germline assignment: CDR1 GTSNPN and CDR2 SVGIG (reference sequence). V gave up 2 bases and J gave up 5 bases; unmatched junction bases: 7. The CDR3 length is 15 residues.

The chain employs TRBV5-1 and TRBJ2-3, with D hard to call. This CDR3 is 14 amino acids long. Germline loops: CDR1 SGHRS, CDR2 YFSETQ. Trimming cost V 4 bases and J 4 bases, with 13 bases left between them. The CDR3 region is CASSLLKPADTQYF. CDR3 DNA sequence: TGCGCCAGCAGCCTCTTAAAACCAGCAGATACGCAGTATTTT.

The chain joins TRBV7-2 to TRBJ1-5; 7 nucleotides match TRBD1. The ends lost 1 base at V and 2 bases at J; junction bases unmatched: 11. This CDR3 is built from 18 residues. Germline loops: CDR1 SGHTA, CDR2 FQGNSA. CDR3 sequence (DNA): TGTGCCAGCAGCTTAGGCCCTTTAACAGGGGACGGCAATCAGCCCCAGCATTTT. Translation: CASSLGPLTGDGNQPQHF. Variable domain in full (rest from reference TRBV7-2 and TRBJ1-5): GAGVSQSPSNKVTEKGKDVELRCDPISGHTALYWYRQSLGQGLEFLIYFQGNSAPDKSGLPSDRFSAERTGGSVSTLTIQRTQQEDSAVYLCASSLGPLTGDGNQPQHFGDGTRLSIL.

CDR3 DNA sequence: TGTGCCAGCAGTTTGGACATTAGCAATCAGCCCCAGCATTTT. This translates into CASSLDISNQPQHF. The chain joins TRBV27 to TRBJ1-5; tentative D call: TRBD1 (5 bases). Trimming stripped 3 bases from V and 0 bases from J, with 6 bases between. Per germline, CDR1 MNHEY and CDR2 SMNVEV (reference sequence). The CDR3 length is 14 residues.

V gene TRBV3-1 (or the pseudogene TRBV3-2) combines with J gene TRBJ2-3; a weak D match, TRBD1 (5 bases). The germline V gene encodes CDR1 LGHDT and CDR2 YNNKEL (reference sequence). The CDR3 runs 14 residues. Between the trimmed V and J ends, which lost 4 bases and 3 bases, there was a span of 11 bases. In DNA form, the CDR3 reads TGTGCCAGCAGCCTAAGACAGAGAACAGATACGCAGTATTTT. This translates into CASSLRQRTDTQYF.

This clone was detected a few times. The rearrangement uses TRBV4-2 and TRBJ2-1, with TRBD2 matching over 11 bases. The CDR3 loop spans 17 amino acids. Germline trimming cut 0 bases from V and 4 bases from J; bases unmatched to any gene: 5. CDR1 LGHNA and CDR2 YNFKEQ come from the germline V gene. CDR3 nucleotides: TGTGCCAGCAGCCAAGAGGGCACTAGCGGGGGATACAATGAGCAGTTCTTC. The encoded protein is CASSQEGTSGGYNEQFF.

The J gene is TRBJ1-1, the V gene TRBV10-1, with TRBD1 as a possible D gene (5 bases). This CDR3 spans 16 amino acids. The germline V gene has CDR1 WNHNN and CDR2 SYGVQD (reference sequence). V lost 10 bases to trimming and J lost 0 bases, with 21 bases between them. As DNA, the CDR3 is TGCGCCATTCCCCGCGGAGGGGACGATATGAACACTGAAGCTTTCTTT. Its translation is CAIPRGGDDMNTEAFF.

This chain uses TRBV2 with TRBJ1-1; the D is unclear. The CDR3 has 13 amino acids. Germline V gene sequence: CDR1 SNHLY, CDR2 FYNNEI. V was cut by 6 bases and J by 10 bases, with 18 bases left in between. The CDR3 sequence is CASSPSGWRGAFF. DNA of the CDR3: TGTGCCAGCAGCCCCTCGGGGTGGCGGGGAGCTTTCTTT. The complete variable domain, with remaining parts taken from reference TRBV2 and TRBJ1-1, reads EPEVTQTPSHQVTQMGQEVILRCVPISNHLYFYWYRQILGQKVEFLVSFYNNEISEKSEIFDDQFSVERPDGSNFTLKIRSTKLEDSAMYFCASSPSGWRGAFFGQGTRLTVV.

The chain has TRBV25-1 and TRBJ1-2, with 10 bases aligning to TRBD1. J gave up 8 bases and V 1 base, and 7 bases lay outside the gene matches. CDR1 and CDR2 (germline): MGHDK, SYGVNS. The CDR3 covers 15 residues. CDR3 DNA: TGTGCCAGCAGTGAATCGGACAGGGGGTTTAGCGGCTACACCTTC. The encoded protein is CASSESDRGFSGYTF.

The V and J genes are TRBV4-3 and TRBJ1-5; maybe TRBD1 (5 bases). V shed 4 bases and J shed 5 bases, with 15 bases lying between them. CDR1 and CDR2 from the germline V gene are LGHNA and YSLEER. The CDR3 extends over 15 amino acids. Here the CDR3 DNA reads TGCGCCAGCAGCCGAAATCAGGGTCAATATCAGCCCCAGCATTTT. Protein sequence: CASSRNQGQYQPQHF.